The 30 T cell receptor beta chains presented below share a single source sample, sequenced in a study of spatial heterogeneity in lung cancer. Described time point: sample taken at primary tumor resection. Study results and caveats: Tumor mutation counts were tracked by expanded intratumoral alpha and beta TCR counts.

These receptors' antigens are unknown. One entry per CDR3 protein, called by TCRdb with MiXCR from the 5' RACE reads. The sample holds about 14,000 distinct CDR3 sequences, around 5% seen once. Sequenced material: lung tumor tissue, taken at surgery. The receptors come from a female donor with early-stage non-small cell lung cancer.

This clonotype was seen many times. The gene calls are TRBV2 and TRBJ2-5; TRBD2 might be the D (5 bases). V lost 9 bases and J lost 3, with 14 bases in between. The germline V gene encodes CDR1 SNHLY and CDR2 FYNNEI. This CDR3 is built from 13 residues. CDR3: CASARARKETQYF. DNA of the CDR3: TGTGCCAGTGCGCGGGCCAGAAAAGAGACCCAGTACTTC.

This clonotype was detected ten times or more. This chain joins TRBV18 and TRBJ1-2; the D gene is possibly TRBD1 (5 bases). Germline assignment: CDR1 KGHSH and CDR2 LQKENI. V lost 2 bases and J lost 6, with 7 bases in between. This CDR3 contains 12 residues. The CDR3 region has the DNA TGTGCCAGCTCACCAGTGACAGATGGCTACACCTTC. This codes for CASSPVTDGYTF.

This clonotype is deemed medium-sized. For the CDR3, the DNA is TGTGCCAGCAGTTCCGGTGTAAGCACAGATACGCAGTATTTT. Residues: CASSSGVSTDTQYF. The V gene is TRBV12-3 or TRBV12-4, the J gene TRBJ2-3; D uncertain. V was shortened by 4 bases and J by 0 bases, with 8 bases between the two germline ends. CDR3 length: 14 amino acids.

This clonotype was observed at least ten times. The chain combines TRBV3-1 with TRBJ2-5; 7 bases align to TRBD2. With 11 bases clipped from V and 2 bases from J, the junction kept 8 bases outside the gene matches. Germline CDR1 LGHDT, CDR2 YNNKEL (reference sequence). The CDR3 is made up of 13 amino acids. CDR3 sequence (DNA): TGTGCCGCCCGGGACTATTCACAAGAGACCCAGTACTTC. This gives the protein CAARDYSQETQYF.

This clonotype appeared many times. This chain links TRBV7-2 with TRBJ2-1, with no clear D. Germline V gives CDR1 SGHTA, CDR2 FQGNSA. CDR3 length: 14 amino acids. Trimming removed 2 bases at V and 8 bases at J, with 13 bases between. CDR3 nucleotide sequence: TGTGCCAGCAGCTTAATTGCCTCTAAAGATGAGCAGTTCTTC. It translates to CASSLIASKDEQFF.

This clonotype appeared many times. V usage is TRBV7-6 and J usage is TRBJ2-7; D perhaps matches TRBD2 (7 bases). The V end lost 5 bases, the J end lost 5 bases, and 22 bases lay between the germline ends. The CDR3 is made up of 16 amino acids. Germline V gene sequence: CDR1 SGHVS, CDR2 FNYEAQ. CDR3 residues: CASSVGGGPVANEQYF. The CDR3 DNA follows: TGTGCCAGCAGCGTGGGCGGGGGCCCTGTAGCGAACGAGCAGTACTTC.

In its sample, this clonotype is medium-sized. The J gene is TRBJ1-5, the V gene TRBV7-2; 9 bases line up with TRBD1. The germline CDR1 and CDR2 sequences are SGHTA and FQGNSA. V lost 5 bases and J lost 2; bases outside the gene matches: 4. The CDR3 totals 15 residues. In DNA form, the CDR3 reads TGTGCCAGCAGCCTTCGACAGGGGGGCAATCAGCCCCAGCATTTT. It translates to CASSLRQGGNQPQHF.

This clonotype was observed a few times. The genes are TRBV12-3 or TRBV12-4 and TRBJ2-5; D may be TRBD2 (6 bases). Trimming stripped 6 bases from V and 1 base from J, with 12 bases between. There are 14 residues in the CDR3. The CDR3 spells CASSLPTSQETQYF. The CDR3 region has the DNA TGTGCCAGCAGCTTGCCGACTAGCCAAGAGACCCAGTACTTC.

The chain carries TRBV6-1 and TRBJ1-4, with D unresolved. Between the trimmed V and J ends, which lost 6 bases and 0 bases, there was a span of 5 bases. The germline gives CDR1 MNHNS, CDR2 SASEGT. This CDR3 comprises 13 residues. The CDR3 DNA reads as TGTGCCAGCAGCCTTGCAACTAATGAAAAACTGTTTTTT. Encoded protein: CASSLATNEKLFF.

This clonotype was recorded at least ten times. CDR3 DNA sequence: TGTGCCTGGAGAGACAGGGGGGAGGATCAGCCCCAGCATTTT. It encodes CAWRDRGEDQPQHF. The V call is TRBV30, the J call TRBJ1-5, with 9 nucleotides matching TRBD1. The CDR3 runs 14 residues. Losses at the gene ends were 3 bases for V and 5 bases for J; bases not matched to a gene: 5. CDR1 and CDR2 from the germline V gene are GTSNPN and SVGIG (reference sequence). Filled out from reference TRBV30 and TRBJ1-5, the complete variable domain reads SQTIHQWPATLVQPVGSPLSLECTVEGTSNPNLYWYRQAAGRGLQLLFYSVGIGQISSEVPQNLSASRPQDRQFILSSKKLLLSDSGFYLCAWRDRGEDQPQHFGDGTRLSIL.

In this sample, this clonotype turned up many times. J is TRBJ2-5 and V is TRBV12-3 or TRBV12-4; 8 bases match TRBD2. V shed 5 bases, J shed 1 base, and the junction held 9 bases outside the gene matches. The CDR3 sequence is 16 residues long. CDR3 DNA: TGTGCCAGCAGTCCCTGGAGCGGGGGCATCCAAGAGACCCAGTACTTC. Its protein is CASSPWSGGIQETQYF.

This clonotype was seen repeatedly, ten times or more. In nucleotides, the CDR3 is TGCAGCGTTGAACAGGGGGAGTCAGTAGCTTTCTTT. Translation gives CSVEQGESVAFF. J is TRBJ1-1 and V is TRBV29-1, with 7 bases aligning to TRBD1. The CDR3 totals 12 residues. Per germline, CDR1 SQVTM and CDR2 ANQGSEA. V trimming: 2 bases; J trimming: 10 bases; junction bases outside the gene matches: 7.

In this sample, this clonotype turned up many times. A read error may produce the germline difference seen at one junction end. This rearrangement joins TRBV6-2 or TRBV6-3 to TRBJ1-2, with no clear D. Germline V gene sequence: CDR1 MNHEY, CDR2 SVGEGT. CDR3 size: 13 residues. DNA for the CDR3: TGTGCCAGCAGCTACTCCCTGGGCCGGGGCTACACCTTC. Translation: CASSYSLGRGYTF.

This clonotype was seen at least ten times. The chain combines TRBV20-1 with TRBJ2-7, with D maybe TRBD1 (5 bases). Deletions cut 3 bases from V and 7 bases from J, with 19 bases between. Looked up from germline, CDR1 is DFQATT and CDR2 is SNEGSKA (reference sequence). The CDR3 consists of 14 residues. CDR3 protein: CSASMPGIVREQYF. The CDR3 nucleotides are TGCAGTGCTAGTATGCCAGGGATAGTTCGAGAGCAGTACTTC.

This clonotype has a count of ten or more. The chain joins TRBV19 to TRBJ1-5; D remains ambiguous. The V and J ends lost 4 bases and 3 bases respectively, with 10 bases between them. CDR1 is LNHDA, CDR2 SQIVND, per germline (reference sequence). The CDR3 sequence is 14 residues long. The CDR3 nucleotides are TGTGCCAGTAGTAAGCGGCAGTCCAATCAGCCCCAGCATTTT. It specifies CASSKRQSNQPQHF. The complete variable domain, with remaining parts taken from reference TRBV19 and TRBJ1-5, reads DGGITQSPKYLFRKEGQNVTLSCEQNLNHDAMYWYRQDPGQGLRLIYYSQIVNDFQKGDIAEGYSVSREKKESFPLTVTSAQKNPTAFYLCASSKRQSNQPQHFGDGTRLSIL.

In its sample, this clonotype was seen a few times. The rearrangement joins TRBV6-1 to TRBJ2-3; possibly TRBD1 for D (6 bases). Per germline, CDR1 MNHNS and CDR2 SASEGT. This CDR3 is 16 amino acids long. Trimming removed 2 bases from V and 5 bases from J, with 17 bases in between. The chain's CDR3 is CASSEQGPPSLDTQYF. Here the CDR3 DNA reads TGTGCCAGCAGTGAACAGGGGCCGCCATCATTAGATACGCAGTATTTT.

This clonotype was counted many times. The chain recombines TRBV7-2 with TRBJ2-7; D is unclear. The ends were cut back, 3 bases at V and 2 bases at J, with 11 bases in the middle. Germline CDR1 reads SGHTA; CDR2 reads FQGNSA. The length of the CDR3 is 14 residues. The CDR3 DNA follows: TGTGCCAGCAGCTTCTATAGGGCCGCCTACGAGCAGTACTTC. Translating gives CASSFYRAAYEQYF.

This clonotype has at least ten counts. The chain employs TRBV9 and TRBJ2-3; D may be TRBD2 (6 bases). This CDR3 has 14 residues. Germline V gives CDR1 SGDLS, CDR2 YYNGEE. V lost 3 bases to trimming and J lost 1 base, with 9 bases between them. The CDR3 protein is CASSAPGGTDTQYF. The CDR3 coding sequence is TGTGCCAGCAGCGCCCCGGGGGGCACAGATACGCAGTATTTT.

This clonotype was detected ten times or more. The V and J genes are TRBV6-2 or TRBV6-3 and TRBJ1-5; 8 bases agree with TRBD1. From germline, CDR1 is MNHEY and CDR2 SVGEGT. The CDR3 totals 18 residues. V shed 6 bases and J 3 bases; nucleotides not matched to a gene: 16. DNA of the CDR3: TGTGCCAGCAGGGACCCGACAGGGGCGACGATGGACAATCAGCCCCAGCATTTT. Translating it yields CASRDPTGATMDNQPQHF.

By sample share, this clonotype is medium-sized. The chain combines TRBV7-2 with TRBJ2-5; D gene unclear. This CDR3 is 14 amino acids long. V was clipped by 1 base and J by 1 base, with 7 bases between them. Germline V gene sequence: CDR1 SGHTA, CDR2 FQGNSA. This CDR3 reads CASSLGAVQETQYF. In DNA, the CDR3 is TGTGCCAGCAGCTTAGGGGCGGTCCAAGAGACCCAGTACTTC.

This clonotype came up many times. The V gene is TRBV6-2 or TRBV6-3, the J gene TRBJ2-4, with D tentatively TRBD2 (6 bases). Germline V gene sequence: CDR1 MNHEY, CDR2 SVGEGT. There are 14 residues in the CDR3. Deletions cut 4 bases from V and 6 bases from J, with 13 bases between. This chain's CDR3 is CASSLGGVLNIQYF. The CDR3 DNA sequence: TGTGCCAGCAGTTTGGGGGGAGTTTTAAACATTCAGTACTTC.

In its sample, this clonotype was seen many times. The chain couples TRBV14 to TRBJ2-3; 7 nucleotides match TRBD1. The CDR3 length is 15 residues. The trim removed 4 bases at V and 0 bases at J, leaving 4 bases unmatched. Germline V gene data show CDR1 as SGHDN and CDR2 as FVKESK. The CDR3 DNA sequence: TGTGCCAGCAGCCGGGGGACAGCTAGCACAGATACGCAGTATTTT. Its protein is CASSRGTASTDTQYF. Full variable domain (missing parts from reference TRBV14 and TRBJ2-3): EAGVTQFPSHSVIEKGQTVTLRCDPISGHDNLYWYRRVMGKEIKFLLHFVKESKQDESGMPNNRFLAERTGGTYSTLKVQPAELEDSGVYFCASSRGTASTDTQYFGPGTRLTVL.

In this sample, this clonotype turned up many times. The chain carries TRBV20-1 and TRBJ2-3; 7 bases align to TRBD2. The V gene's germline CDR1 is DFQATT and CDR2 SNEGSKA (reference sequence). The CDR3 totals 14 residues. V shed 5 bases, J shed 3 bases, and the junction held 8 bases outside the gene matches. The CDR3: CSALRGVGTDTQYF. For the CDR3, the DNA is TGCAGTGCTTTACGGGGGGTTGGGACAGATACGCAGTATTTT.

At least ten counts were recorded for this clonotype. V is TRBV28 and J is TRBJ1-6; 7 bases agree with TRBD1. V was pared by 6 bases and J by 6 bases, with 8 bases of the junction left unmatched. Germline V gene lookup returns CDR1 MDHEN and CDR2 SYDVKM. The CDR3 is 15 residues long. CDR3 in amino acids: CASRWGDRINSPLHF. As DNA, the CDR3 is TGTGCCAGCAGATGGGGGGACAGAATTAATTCACCCCTCCACTTT.

There are a few counts of this clonotype. In nucleotides, the CDR3 is TGTGCCAGCAGCTCGACAGGGCGGGCCTACGAGCAGTACTTC. It codes for CASSSTGRAYEQYF. The chain is built from TRBV11-2 and TRBJ2-7, with 7 bases matching TRBD1. The V segment lost 4 bases and the J segment 2 bases; nucleotides outside the gene matches: 5. CDR1 and CDR2 (germline): SGHAT, FQNNGV. The CDR3 consists of 14 residues.

Worth noting for this clonotype: This may stem from a read error, because a much larger clone lies one nucleotide away. It is likely a read error, because the conserved phenylalanine at the end of the CDR3 is missing. The chain carries TRBV28 and TRBJ2-6, with D maybe TRBD1 (5 bases). Germline loops: CDR1 MDHEN, CDR2 SYDVKM. This CDR3 contains 19 residues. The V end lost 3 bases, the J end lost 4 bases, and 22 bases lay between the germline ends. The CDR3 sequence is CASSFPRDPEPSGANVLTL. The CDR3 DNA sequence: TGTGCCAGCAGTTTCCCCAGGGATCCAGAACCCAGCGGGGCCAACGTCCTGACTCTC.

This clonotype occurred many times. V usage is TRBV14 and J usage is TRBJ2-1, with 7 nucleotides matching TRBD1. V dropped 4 bases and J dropped 7; count of bases not matched to a gene: 7. This CDR3 is built from 14 residues. From germline, CDR1 is SGHDN and CDR2 FVKESK. CDR3 residues: CASSLDRELNEQFF. CDR3 bases: TGTGCCAGCAGCCTCGACAGGGAATTAAATGAGCAGTTCTTC.

This clonotype was seen ten or more times. The V gene is TRBV7-2, the J gene TRBJ2-2, with 8 bases lining up with TRBD2. The CDR3 spans 15 residues. CDR1 SGHTA and CDR2 FQGNSA come from the germline V gene. V was clipped by 1 base and J by 3 bases; unmatched bases: 1. DNA of the CDR3: TGTGCCAGCAGCTTAGAACTAGCGGACACCGGGGAGCTGTTTTTT. The encoded protein is CASSLELADTGELFF.

Ten or more counts support this clonotype. The chain couples TRBV5-4 to TRBJ2-3; 7 bases are a match to TRBD2. Germline CDR1 is SGHNT and CDR2 is YYREEE (reference sequence). The CDR3 loop spans 15 amino acids. J was trimmed by 0 bases and V by 0 bases; bases with no gene match: 1. Here the CDR3 reads CASSLVSGSTDTQYF. The CDR3 DNA reads TGTGCCAGCAGCTTGGTTAGCGGGAGCACAGATACGCAGTATTTT.

This clonotype is medium-sized (0.01 to 0.1%). V usage is TRBV5-1 and J usage is TRBJ2-3, with D perhaps matching TRBD1 (6 bases). Germline V gene lookup returns CDR1 SGHRS and CDR2 YFSETQ. The CDR3 contains 17 residues. Trimming cost V 0 bases and J 1 base, with 15 bases left between them. CDR3 residues: CASSLELQGVGTDTQYF. CDR3 in DNA: TGCGCCAGCAGCTTGGAACTACAGGGTGTTGGCACAGATACGCAGTATTTT.